This record covers a single T cell receptor (beta chain). Its antigen has not been determined. No much larger clone exists at a distance of one base, and base qualities are not known. The immunoSEQ Assay, a bias-controlled multiplex PCR, was used to amplify TCRbeta CDR3 regions from genomic DNA. As for how the authors treated the data: Within the assay, amplification of reference gene primers was used to estimate how many nucleated cells each sample contained. Sequence reads were collapsed and filtered to measure the absolute abundance of every unique TCRbeta CDR3 rearrangement. For each sample, productive Simpson clonality was calculated by taking the square root of Simpson's diversity index across productive rearrangements. In TCRdb, the immuneACCESS table is reduced to in-frame sequences with V and J assigned. These tables do not hold every clone; where another copy was compared, an unresolved V gene accounts for under half, and the others remain unexplained. D and trimming were read from the DNA, whereas the V and J calls and clone size are those reported in that table. This sample is represented by some 240,000 clones; 86% of them were singletons. The ten largest clones take up 3.3% of the sample.

Enrolling through a virtual design, the prospective study's participants ranged in age from roughly 18 to 89 years and lived across about two dozen United States geographic areas. In the prospective study, cohorts were assigned on the basis of participant-reported clinical history obtained from a screening survey and a study questionnaire. In the prospective study, whole blood, serum and a nasopharyngeal or oropharyngeal swab were collected from each participant by mobile phlebotomists. Participants in the prospective study had the option to provide additional blood draws and questionnaires over an approximately two-month period. Blood samples from the prospective study were shipped frozen or at room temperature prior to DNA extraction. This sample is part of a study of blood T cell repertoires in COVID-19 (TCRdb year 2020). At the level of the whole study: Samples from collaborators originated in the United States, Italy and Spain and spanned both the acute and convalescent phases of COVID-19. The prospective study material was composed of cDNA or gDNA derived from T cells, B-cell-depleted T cells, or PBMCs. Subjects who had been exposed to COVID-19, were actively infected with it, or had recovered from it provided the deeply sampled blood TCRbeta repertoires that made up the dataset. The repertoires were made available in a free public database intended to serve as a resource for research on the immune response to SARS-CoV-2. The samples were drawn from the first 160 participants of the ongoing ImmuneRACE study and from 950 to 1,500 subjects provided by 6 global collaborators. Nearly every sample came with metadata listing a de-identified subject ID, COVID-19 status, age in years and sex. HLA class I and class II types, where available, came from metadata supplied by the sample provider rather than from assay-based typing. Study-wide conclusions, independent of this receptor: The amount of clinical and demographic metadata varied by source and participant and was provided uncurated.

Including the terminal cysteine and phenylalanine, the CDR3 comprises 15 residues. The only DNA kept is the CDR3, 45 bases in frame from the first base. From the germline V gene, CDR1 is KGHDR and CDR2 is SFDVKD. Clipping removes 9 bases from V and 3 bases from J, with 10 as the unmatched junction base count. The sequencing sample was made of PBMCs or T cells enriched from blood (not recorded which). The TCR was taken from a woman in her thirties or forties with acute COVID-19. Rearrangement joined TRBV24-1 to TRBJ2-7, with 10 central nucleotides matching TRBD2. The CDR3 corresponds to CATPKLAGEDYEQYF. In nucleotides, the sequence is TGTGCCACCCCCAAGCTAGCGGGAGAGGACTACGAGCAGTACTTC.